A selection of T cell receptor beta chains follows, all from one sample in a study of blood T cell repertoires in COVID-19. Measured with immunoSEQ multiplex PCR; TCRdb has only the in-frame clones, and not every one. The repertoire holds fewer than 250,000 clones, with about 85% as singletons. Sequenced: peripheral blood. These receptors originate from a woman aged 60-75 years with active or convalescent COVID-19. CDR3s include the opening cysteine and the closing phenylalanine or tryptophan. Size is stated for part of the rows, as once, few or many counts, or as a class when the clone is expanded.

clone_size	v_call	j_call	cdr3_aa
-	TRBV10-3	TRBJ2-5	CAIRSDREETQYF
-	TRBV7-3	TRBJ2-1	CASSSGTSGRDEQFF
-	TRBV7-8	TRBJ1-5	CASSPRQFNQPQHF
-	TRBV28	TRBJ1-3	CASSSYSGPGNTIYF
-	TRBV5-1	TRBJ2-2	CASSLSGSNTGELFF
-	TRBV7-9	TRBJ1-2	CASSFRDRGKQNYGYTF
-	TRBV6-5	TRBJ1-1	CASKQGWDTEAFF
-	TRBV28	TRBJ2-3	CASSLAEGGTDTQYF
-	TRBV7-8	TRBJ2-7	CASSLARIGNDRDYEQYF
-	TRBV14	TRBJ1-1	CASSQQGRYTEAFF
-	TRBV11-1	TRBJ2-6	CASSLSSPNVLTF
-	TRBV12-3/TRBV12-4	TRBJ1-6	CASSSTGAGLHF
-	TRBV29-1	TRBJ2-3	CSVEGVISLIPSGVADTQYF
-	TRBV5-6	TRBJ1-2	CASSFADRVRGYTF
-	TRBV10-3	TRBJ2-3	CAISPGLSDTGTQYF
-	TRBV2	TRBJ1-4	CASNRGEERTNEKLFF
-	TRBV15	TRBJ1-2	CATSRATGTYGYTF
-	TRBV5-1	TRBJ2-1	CASSLAPSGGAEEQFF
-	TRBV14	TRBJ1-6	CASSPGGNSPLHF
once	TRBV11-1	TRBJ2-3	CASSASQGATDTQYF
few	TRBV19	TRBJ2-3	CASRQAGDTQYF
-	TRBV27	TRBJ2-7	CASKRQGATYEQYF
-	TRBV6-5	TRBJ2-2	CASRTTGGTGELFF
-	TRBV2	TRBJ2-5	CASSAGQGDETQYF
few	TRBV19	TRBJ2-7	CASSRTRGYEQYF
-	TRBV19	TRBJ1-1	CASSTNYREEAFF
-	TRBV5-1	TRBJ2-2	CASRLETSGGTGELFF
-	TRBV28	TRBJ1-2	CASSSTLGQGKRGYTF
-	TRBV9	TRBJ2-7	CASSVGTGFREQYF
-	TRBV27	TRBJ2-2	CASSFGGTGELFF
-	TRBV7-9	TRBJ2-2	CAGGVRGGELFF
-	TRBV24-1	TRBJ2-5	CATSRGGASETQYF
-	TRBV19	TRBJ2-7	CASSTQGAVEQYF
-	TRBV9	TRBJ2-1	CASSVRQYNEQFF
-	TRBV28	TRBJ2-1	CASSSLSGGVDEQFF
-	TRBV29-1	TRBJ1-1	CSSTGMNTEAFF
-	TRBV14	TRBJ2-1	CASSLRTGLNEQFF
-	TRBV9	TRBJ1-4	CASSRLPRGPNEKLFF
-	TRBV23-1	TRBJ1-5	CASSHPGGASQPQHF
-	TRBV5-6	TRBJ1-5	CASSLRGSPNQPQHF
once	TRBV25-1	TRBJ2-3	CATRTWLPTDTQYF
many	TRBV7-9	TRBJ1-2	CASSPLDPYGYTF
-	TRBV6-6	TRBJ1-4	CASRRGSNEKLFF